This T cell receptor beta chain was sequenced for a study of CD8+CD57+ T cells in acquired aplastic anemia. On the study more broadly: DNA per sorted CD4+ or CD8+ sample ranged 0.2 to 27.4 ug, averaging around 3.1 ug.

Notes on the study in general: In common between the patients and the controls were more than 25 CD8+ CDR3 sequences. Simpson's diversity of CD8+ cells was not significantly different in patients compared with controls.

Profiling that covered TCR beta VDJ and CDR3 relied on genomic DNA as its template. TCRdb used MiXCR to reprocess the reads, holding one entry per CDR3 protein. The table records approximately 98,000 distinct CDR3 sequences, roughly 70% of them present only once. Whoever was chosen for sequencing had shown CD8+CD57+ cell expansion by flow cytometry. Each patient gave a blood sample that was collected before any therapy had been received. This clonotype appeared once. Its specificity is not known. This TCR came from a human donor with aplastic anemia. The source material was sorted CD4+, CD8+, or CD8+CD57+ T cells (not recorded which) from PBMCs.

CDR3 DNA sequence: TGTGCCATCACCTCAGGGGGCTCTGAGGGAGAGCAGTACTTC. Encoded protein: CAITSGGSEGEQYF. The chain carries TRBV10-3 and TRBJ2-7, with 8 bases aligning to TRBD1. Germline V CDR1 and CDR2: ENHRY, SYGVKD. J lost 7 bases, V lost 7 bases, and 12 bases had no gene match. This CDR3 contains 14 residues.